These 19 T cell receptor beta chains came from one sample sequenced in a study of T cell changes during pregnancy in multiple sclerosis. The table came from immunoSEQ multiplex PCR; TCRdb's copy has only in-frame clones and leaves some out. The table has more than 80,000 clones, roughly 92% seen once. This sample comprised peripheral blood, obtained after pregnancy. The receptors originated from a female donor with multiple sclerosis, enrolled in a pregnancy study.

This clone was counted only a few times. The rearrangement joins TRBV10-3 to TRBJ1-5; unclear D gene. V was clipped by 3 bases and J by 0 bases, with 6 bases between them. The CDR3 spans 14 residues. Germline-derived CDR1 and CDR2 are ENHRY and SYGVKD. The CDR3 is CAISEGVSNQPQHF. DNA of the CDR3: TGTGCCATCAGTGAAGGAGTTAGCAATCAGCCCCAGCATTTT.

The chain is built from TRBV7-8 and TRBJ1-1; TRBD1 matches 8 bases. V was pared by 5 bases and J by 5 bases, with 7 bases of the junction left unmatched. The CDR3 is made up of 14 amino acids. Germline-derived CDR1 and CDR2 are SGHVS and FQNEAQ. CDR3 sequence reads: CASSETGVGTEAFF. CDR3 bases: TGTGCCAGCAGCGAGACAGGGGTCGGAACTGAAGCTTTCTTT.

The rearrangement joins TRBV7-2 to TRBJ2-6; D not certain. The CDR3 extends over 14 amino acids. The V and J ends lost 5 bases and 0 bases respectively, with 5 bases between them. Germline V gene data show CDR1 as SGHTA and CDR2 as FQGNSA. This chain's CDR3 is CASSPSSGANVLTF. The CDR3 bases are TGTGCCAGCAGCCCTAGCTCTGGGGCCAACGTCCTGACTTTC. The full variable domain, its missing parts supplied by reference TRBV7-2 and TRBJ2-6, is GAGVSQSPSNKVTEKGKDVELRCDPISGHTALYWYRQSLGQGLEFLIYFQGNSAPDKSGLPSDRFSAERTGGSVSTLTIQRTQQEDSAVYLCASSPSSGANVLTFGAGSRLTVL.

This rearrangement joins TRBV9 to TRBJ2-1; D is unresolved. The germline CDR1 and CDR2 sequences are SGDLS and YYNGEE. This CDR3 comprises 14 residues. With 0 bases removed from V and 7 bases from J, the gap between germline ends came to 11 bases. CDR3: CASSVGAVGNEQFF. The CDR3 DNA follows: TGTGCCAGCAGCGTAGGGGCAGTAGGAAATGAGCAGTTCTTC.

CDR3: CASNKGDTEAFF. For the CDR3, the DNA is TGTGCCAGCAACAAGGGAGACACTGAAGCTTTCTTT. The V gene is TRBV2, the J gene TRBJ1-1; no reliable D call. The CDR3 extends over 12 amino acids. The germline CDR1 and CDR2 sequences are SNHLY and FYNNEI. The ends were cut back, 7 bases at V and 3 bases at J, with 9 bases in the middle.

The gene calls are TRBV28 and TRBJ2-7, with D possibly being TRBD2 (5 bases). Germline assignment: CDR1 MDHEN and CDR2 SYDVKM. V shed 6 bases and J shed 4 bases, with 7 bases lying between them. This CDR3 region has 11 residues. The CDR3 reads CASSVAYEQYF. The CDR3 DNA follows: TGTGCCAGCAGCGTAGCGTACGAGCAGTACTTC.

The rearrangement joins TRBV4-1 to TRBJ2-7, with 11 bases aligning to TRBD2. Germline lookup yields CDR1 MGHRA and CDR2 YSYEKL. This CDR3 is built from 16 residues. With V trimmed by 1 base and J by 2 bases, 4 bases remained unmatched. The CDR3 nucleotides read TGCGCCAGCAGCCAAGCAGGGACTAGCGGTGCCTACGAGCAGTACTTC. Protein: CASSQAGTSGAYEQYF.

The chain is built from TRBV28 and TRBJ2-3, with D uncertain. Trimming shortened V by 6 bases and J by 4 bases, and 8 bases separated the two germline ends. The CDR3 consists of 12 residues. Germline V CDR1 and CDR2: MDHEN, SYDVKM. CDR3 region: CASSSVSDTQYF. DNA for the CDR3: TGTGCCAGCAGCTCCGTTTCAGATACGCAGTATTTT.

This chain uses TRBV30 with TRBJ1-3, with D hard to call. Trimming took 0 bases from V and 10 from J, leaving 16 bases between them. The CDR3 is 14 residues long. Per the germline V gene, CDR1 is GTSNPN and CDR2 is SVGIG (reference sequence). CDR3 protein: CAWSVSSSPSTIYF. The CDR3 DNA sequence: TGTGCCTGGAGTGTCAGTTCCTCCCCATCGACCATATATTTT. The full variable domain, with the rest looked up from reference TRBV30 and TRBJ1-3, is SQTIHQWPATLVQPVGSPLSLECTVEGTSNPNLYWYRQAAGRGLQLLFYSVGIGQISSEVPQNLSASRPQDRQFILSSKKLLLSDSGFYLCAWSVSSSPSTIYFGEGSWLTVV.

CDR3 sequence: CASSFLQWSGTNEKLFF. The CDR3 bases are TGTGCCAGCAGTTTCCTACAGTGGTCTGGGACTAATGAAAAACTGTTTTTT. The rearrangement links TRBV28 to TRBJ1-4; D not resolved. V dropped 3 bases and J dropped 2 bases, with 16 bases sitting between them. This CDR3 comprises 17 residues. CDR1 and CDR2 (germline): MDHEN, SYDVKM. Combining the CDR3 with reference TRBV28 and TRBJ1-4 gives the whole variable domain DVKVTQSSRYLVKRTGEKVFLECVQDMDHENMFWYRQDPGLGLRLIYFSYDVKMKEKGDIPEGYSVSREKKERFSLILESASTNQTSMYLCASSFLQWSGTNEKLFFGSGTQLSVL.

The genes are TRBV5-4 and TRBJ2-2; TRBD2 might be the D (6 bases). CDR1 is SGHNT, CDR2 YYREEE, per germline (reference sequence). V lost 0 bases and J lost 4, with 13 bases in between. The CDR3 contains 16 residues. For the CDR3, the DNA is TGTGCCAGCAGCTTGGGTGCGGGGCAGGGCACCGGGGAGCTGTTTTTT. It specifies CASSLGAGQGTGELFF. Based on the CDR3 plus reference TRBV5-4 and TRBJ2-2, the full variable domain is ETGVTQSPTHLIKTRGQQVTLRCSSQSGHNTVSWYQQALGQGPQFIFQYYREEENGRGNFPPRFSGLQFPNYSSELNVNALELDDSALYLCASSLGAGQGTGELFFGEGSRLTVL.

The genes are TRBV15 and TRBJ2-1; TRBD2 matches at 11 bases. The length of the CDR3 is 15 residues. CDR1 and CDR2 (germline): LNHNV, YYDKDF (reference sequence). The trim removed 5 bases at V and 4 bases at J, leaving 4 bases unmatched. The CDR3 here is CATSLGLAAYNEQFF. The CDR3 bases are TGTGCCACCAGCCTGGGACTAGCGGCTTACAATGAGCAGTTCTTC.

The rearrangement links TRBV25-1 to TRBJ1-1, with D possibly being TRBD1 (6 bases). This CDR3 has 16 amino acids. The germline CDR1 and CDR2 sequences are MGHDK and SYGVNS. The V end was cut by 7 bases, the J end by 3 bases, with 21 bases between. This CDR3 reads CASIPSLGTFDTEAFF. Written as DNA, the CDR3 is TGTGCCAGCATTCCTTCTCTTGGGACATTCGACACTGAAGCTTTCTTT.

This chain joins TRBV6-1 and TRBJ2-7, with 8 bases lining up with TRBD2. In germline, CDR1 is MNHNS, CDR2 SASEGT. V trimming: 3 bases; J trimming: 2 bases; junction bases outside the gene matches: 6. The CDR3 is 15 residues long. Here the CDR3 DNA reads TGTGCCAGCAGTGACGTTAGCGGGATAGCCTACGAGCAGTACTTC. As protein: CASSDVSGIAYEQYF.

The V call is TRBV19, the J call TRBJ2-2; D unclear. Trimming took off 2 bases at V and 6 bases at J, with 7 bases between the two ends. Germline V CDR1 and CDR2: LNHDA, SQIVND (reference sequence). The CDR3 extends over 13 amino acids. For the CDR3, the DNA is TGTGCCAGTAGTATATCAACATCCGGGGAGCTGTTTTTT. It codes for CASSISTSGELFF. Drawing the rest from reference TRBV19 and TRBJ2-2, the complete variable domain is DGGITQSPKYLFRKEGQNVTLSCEQNLNHDAMYWYRQDPGQGLRLIYYSQIVNDFQKGDIAEGYSVSREKKESFPLTVTSAQKNPTAFYLCASSISTSGELFFGEGSRLTVL.

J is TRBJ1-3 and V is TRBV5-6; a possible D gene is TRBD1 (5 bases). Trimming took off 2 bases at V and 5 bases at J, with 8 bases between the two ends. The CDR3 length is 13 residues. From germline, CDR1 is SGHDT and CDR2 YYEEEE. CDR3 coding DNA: TGTGCCAGCAGCTTCGGGGGAAGAAACACCATATATTTT. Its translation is CASSFGGRNTIYF.

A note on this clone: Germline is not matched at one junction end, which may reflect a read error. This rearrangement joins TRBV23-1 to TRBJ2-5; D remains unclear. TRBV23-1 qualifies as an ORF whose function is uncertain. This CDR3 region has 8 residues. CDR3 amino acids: CASRPTNF. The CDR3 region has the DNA TGCGCCAGCCGCCCGACAAACTTC.

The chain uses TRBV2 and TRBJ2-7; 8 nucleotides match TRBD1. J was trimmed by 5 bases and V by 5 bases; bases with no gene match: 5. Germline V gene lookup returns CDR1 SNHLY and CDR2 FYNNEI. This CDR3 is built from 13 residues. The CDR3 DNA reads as TGTGCCAGCAGTCCACAGGGGGTCCACGAGCAGTACTTC. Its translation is CASSPQGVHEQYF.

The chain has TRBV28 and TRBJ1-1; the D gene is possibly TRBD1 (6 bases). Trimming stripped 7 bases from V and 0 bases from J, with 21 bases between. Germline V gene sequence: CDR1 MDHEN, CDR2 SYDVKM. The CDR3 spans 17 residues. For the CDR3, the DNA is TGTGCCAGCACCCCCGTGGGGTCAGGGGTGATGAACACTGAAGCTTTCTTT. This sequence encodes CASTPVGSGVMNTEAFF.